The 4 T cell receptor beta chains below were found in one sample sequenced in a study of T cell repertoires in cytomegalovirus infection. TCRdb recomputed calls from the reads with MiXCR, one row per CDR3 protein. The data show about 740,000 distinct CDR3 sequences, approximately 40% seen once. Sequenced sample: PBMCs. The receptors were gathered from a human donor in good health (CMV status not recorded). Some clones in this sample may be carry-over from other donors' samples.

The rearrangement uses TRBV19 and TRBJ2-1, with D perhaps matching TRBD2 (6 bases). CDR1 and CDR2 (germline): LNHDA, SQIVND (reference sequence). The germline V and J ends were trimmed by 4 bases and 0 bases, with 25 bases remaining between them. The CDR3 is 20 residues long. CDR3 DNA sequence: TGTGCCAGTAGTAGTAGACTAGTTCCAATAGGACCAAGCTCCTACAATGAGCAGTTCTTC. This encodes CASSSRLVPIGPSSYNEQFF.

This clonotype occurred a few times. DNA for the CDR3: TGTGCCAGCAGGTCTCGGACGGCGCCCTACGAGCAGTACTTC. Its protein product is CASRSRTAPYEQYF. The genes are TRBV5-6 and TRBJ2-7; D remains unclear. This CDR3 is 14 amino acids long. V was cut by 5 bases and J by 2 bases, with 14 bases left in between. Germline assignment: CDR1 SGHDT and CDR2 YYEEEE.

This clonotype was seen once. The junction differs from germline at one of its ends, possibly a read error. The genes are TRBV5-6 and TRBJ1-2; TRBD1 matches 10 bases. Germline V gene lookup returns CDR1 SGHDT and CDR2 YYEEEE. The CDR3 spans 16 residues. The CDR3 sequence: CARSSLRDRGLEGYTF. The CDR3 bases are TGTGCCAGAAGCTCCCTCCGGGACAGGGGATTAGAGGGCTACACCTTC.

The rearrangement joins TRBV2 to TRBJ1-1, with D perhaps TRBD1 (5 bases). The CDR3 is made up of 15 amino acids. Germline V gene sequence: CDR1 SNHLY, CDR2 FYNNEI. With 8 bases removed from V and 0 bases from J, the gap between germline ends came to 16 bases. The CDR3 sequence: CASSLGRLMNTEAFF. Written as DNA, the CDR3 is TGTGCCAGCTCGCTGGGACGGCTCATGAACACTGAAGCTTTCTTT.